The 12 T cell receptor beta chains listed next were all sequenced from one sample in a study of T cell repertoires in cytomegalovirus infection. One entry per CDR3 protein, called by TCRdb with MiXCR from the reads. The sample consists of approximately 290,000 distinct CDR3 sequences, under 30% of them appearing once. Material for sequencing was PBMCs. Receptor source: a human donor in good health (CMV status not recorded). Some clones in this sample may be carry-over from other donors' samples.

This clonotype was recorded a few times. This sequence joins TRBV5-1 and TRBJ1-4; 8 positions match TRBD1. The germline V gene has CDR1 SGHRS and CDR2 YFSETQ. The CDR3 consists of 15 residues. After removal of 4 bases from V and 3 bases from J, the junction contained 5 bases not matched to a gene. The CDR3 bases are TGCGCCAGCAGCATCGACAGGGGAGCTAATGAAAAACTGTTTTTT. It specifies CASSIDRGANEKLFF.

The chain recombines TRBV19 with TRBJ2-3; TRBD2 aligns across 11 bases. The CDR3 consists of 14 residues. V lost 6 bases, J lost 8 bases, and 7 bases stayed unmatched. Per germline, CDR1 LNHDA and CDR2 SQIVND (reference sequence). Written as DNA, the CDR3 is TGTGCCAGTAGCGACACTAGCGGGGGAGTTACGCAGTATTTT. It is translated as CASSDTSGGVTQYF.

Only a few counts were recorded for this clonotype. The chain is built from TRBV12-3 or TRBV12-4 and TRBJ2-3; TRBD2 aligns across 13 bases. V lost 3 bases and J lost 2; bases outside the gene matches: 5. The CDR3 length is 17 residues. CDR3 in amino acids: CASSFPTSGRITDTQYF. The CDR3 nucleotides are TGTGCCAGCAGTTTCCCGACTAGCGGGAGGATCACAGATACGCAGTATTTT.

This clonotype was found many times. The chain joins TRBV12-3 or TRBV12-4 to TRBJ1-1, with TRBD1 as a possible D gene (6 bases). The CDR3 sequence is 13 residues long. Trimming took off 7 bases at V and 2 bases at J, with 11 bases between the two ends. CDR3 sequence reads: CASNWGGNTEAFF. Here the CDR3 DNA reads TGTGCCAGCAACTGGGGGGGCAACACTGAAGCTTTCTTT.

The chain couples TRBV6-5 to TRBJ1-1; D is unclear. The CDR3 runs 14 residues. Germline V gene sequence: CDR1 MNHEY, CDR2 SVGAGI. V lost 10 bases and J lost 1, with 16 bases in between. The CDR3 DNA is TGTGCCACGTGCCTGGGTTGGGGGAACACTGAAGCTTTCTTT. It is translated as CATCLGWGNTEAFF.

The rearrangement links TRBV7-9 to TRBJ1-6, with 8 bases matching TRBD1. Trimming cost V 4 bases and J 5 bases; bases outside gene matches: 4. The CDR3 is 15 amino acids. CDR1 and CDR2 (germline): SEHNR, FQNEAQ (reference sequence). CDR3: CASSSRDRNNSPLHF. CDR3 coding DNA: TGTGCCAGCAGCTCCCGGGACAGGAATAATTCACCCCTCCACTTT. The entire variable domain, with the rest obtained from reference TRBV7-9 and TRBJ1-6, is as follows: DTGVSQNPRHKITKRGQNVTFRCDPISEHNRLYWYRQTLGQGPEFLTYFQNEAQLEKSRLLSDRFSAERPKGSFSTLEIQRTEQGDSAMYLCASSSRDRNNSPLHFGNGTRLTVT.

This rearrangement joins TRBV10-3 to TRBJ1-2; maybe TRBD1 (6 bases). CDR1 and CDR2 from the germline V gene are ENHRY and SYGVKD. V lost 10 bases, J lost 3 bases, and 15 bases lay in between. This CDR3 spans 13 amino acids. Here the CDR3 reads CANTGNQDYGYTF. Here the CDR3 DNA reads TGTGCCAACACAGGGAATCAGGACTATGGCTACACCTTC.

The chain has TRBV6-2 or TRBV6-3 and TRBJ2-2; 13 nucleotides line up with TRBD2. The CDR3 loop spans 19 amino acids. The V gene end was trimmed by 0 bases and the J gene end by 0 bases; junction bases not matched to a gene: 4. Germline V gene lookup returns CDR1 MNHEY and CDR2 SVGEGT. The CDR3 here is CASSYSGTSGASNTGELFF. DNA of the CDR3: TGTGCCAGCAGTTACTCCGGGACTAGCGGGGCCTCGAACACCGGGGAGCTGTTTTTT.

The V gene is TRBV12-3 or TRBV12-4, the J gene TRBJ2-5; D unclear. This CDR3 spans 12 amino acids. V lost 5 bases and J lost 4, with 8 bases in between. The CDR3 DNA reads TGTGCCAGCAGTCAAGACTCAGAGACCCAGTACTTC. It is translated as CASSQDSETQYF.

The chain uses TRBV20-1 and TRBJ1-1; unclear D gene. CDR1 is DFQATT and CDR2 is SNEGSKA in the germline V gene (reference sequence). CDR3 length: 15 residues. The ends were cut back, 4 bases at V and 0 bases at J, with 15 bases in the middle. The CDR3 nucleotides are TGCAGTGCTAAGGCCGGTGGCGGGGTGAACACTGAAGCTTTCTTT. Encoded protein: CSAKAGGGVNTEAFF.

There are a few counts of this clonotype. This sequence joins TRBV11-2 and TRBJ2-7; D gene uncertain. V lost 5 bases and J 3 bases, leaving 8 bases between the germline ends. The CDR3 spans 12 residues. Germline V lookup: CDR1 SGHAT, CDR2 FQNNGV. The CDR3 DNA is TGTGCCAGCAGCAGACCAAGCTACGAGCAGTACTTC. Its translation: CASSRPSYEQYF. Full variable domain (outside the CDR3, taken from reference TRBV11-2 and TRBJ2-7): EAGVAQSPRYKIIEKRQSVAFWCNPISGHATLYWYQQILGQGPKLLIQFQNNGVVDDSQLPKDRFSAERLKGVDSTLKIQPAKLEDSAVYLCASSRPSYEQYFGPGTRLTVT.

This clonotype occurred a few times. The V and J genes are TRBV10-3 and TRBJ1-2, with a weak D call TRBD1 (5 bases). The CDR3 contains 14 residues. V was pared by 7 bases and J by 3 bases, with 15 bases between. From germline, CDR1 is ENHRY and CDR2 SYGVKD. This chain's CDR3 is CAITGTSADYGYTF. CDR3 DNA sequence: TGTGCCATCACCGGGACCTCAGCGGACTATGGCTACACCTTC.